The sequence of this T cell receptor (beta chain) was determined in a study of Tregs in tolerant kidney transplant recipients. A note on this clone: What it recognizes is unknown.

General study points: Few patients were studied, so findings need validation in larger groups. This study did not directly address biological reproducibility.

Clones were read by immunoSEQ multiplex PCR, and TCRdb kept only the in-frame ones, dropping some. The table lists some 20,000 clones, around three fifths of them singletons. V was pared by 0 bases and J by 7 bases, with 9 bases between. The V gene's germline CDR1 is MGHDK and CDR2 SYGVNS. This CDR3 is built from 13 residues. The J gene is TRBJ1-2, the V gene TRBV25-1; maybe TRBD1 (5 bases). The receptor was isolated from a human donor in good health. Input material: Tregs from blood cultured with allogeneic cells. For the CDR3, the DNA is TGTGCCAGCAGTGAATACGGGGGTGGTGGCTACACCTTC. This translates into CASSEYGGGGYTF.